Listed below are T cell receptor beta chains from one sample, sequenced in a study of a mutant IDH1 vaccine in newly diagnosed glioma. These receptors' antigens are unknown. TCRdb's copy holds only in-frame clones and misses some; the assay was immunoSEQ multiplex PCR. Among about 56,000 clones listed, less than 80% were seen once. Sequences were derived from PBMCs, sampled from a glioma patient whose treatment included an IDH1 peptide vaccine. The source of these receptors is a man over 45 with glioma. Both conserved end residues are part of each CDR3. The D gene is left open where the match is weak. Expanded clones get a size class; other rows say once, few or many, or leave the size out.

v_call	clone_size	d_call	j_call	cdr3_aa	cdr3_nt
TRBV6-1	.	TRBD1	TRBJ1-2	CASRVTGKDYGYTF	TGTGCCAGCAGGGTGACAGGGAAGGACTATGGCTACACCTTC
TRBV27	.	TRBD2	TRBJ2-1	CASSFRLADNEQFF	TGTGCCAGCAGTTTTAGGCTAGCGGACAATGAGCAGTTCTTC
TRBV6-1	.	.	TRBJ1-6	CASGELNNSPLHF	TGTGCCAGCGGGGAACTAAATAATTCACCCCTCCACTTT
TRBV9	.	TRBD2	TRBJ2-3	CASSVVGGGTDTQYF	TGTGCCAGCAGCGTAGTCGGGGGGGGCACAGATACGCAGTATTTT
TRBV6-5	.	.	TRBJ1-4	CASRPGGRNEKLFF	TGTGCCAGCAGACCCGGGGGACGGAATGAAAAACTGTTTTTT
TRBV4-2	.	.	TRBJ1-1	CASSQEANTEAFF	TGTGCCAGCAGCCAAGAAGCTAACACTGAAGCTTTCTTT
TRBV28	many	.	TRBJ1-2	CASRRANYGYTF	TGTGCCAGCAGAAGGGCTAACTATGGCTACACCTTC
TRBV4-1	few	.	TRBJ1-1	CASSQVNGAGAFF	TGCGCCAGCAGCCAAGTTAACGGCGCTGGAGCTTTCTTT
TRBV7-8	few	.	TRBJ1-5	CASSLGPRNQPQHF	TGTGCCAGCAGCCTGGGGCCCCGCAATCAGCCCCAGCATTTT
TRBV10-3	.	.	TRBJ2-2	CAISESIGGPTGELFF	TGTGCCATCAGTGAGTCAATCGGGGGTCCGACCGGGGAGCTGTTTTTT
TRBV2	.	.	TRBJ2-5	CASSGARSKETQYF	TGTGCCAGCAGTGGCGCGAGGAGCAAAGAGACCCAGTACTTC
TRBV6-5	.	TRBD2	TRBJ2-1	CASSIGLAGWNEQFF	TGTGCCAGCAGTATCGGACTAGCGGGCTGGAATGAGCAGTTCTTC
TRBV5-6	.	.	TRBJ2-5	CASSLSGDGVFETQYF	TGTGCCAGCAGCTTGTCCGGTGACGGAGTGTTTGAGACCCAGTACTTC
TRBV5-1	.	.	TRBJ2-3	CASSLEEGIDTQYF	TGCGCCAGCAGCTTGGAGGAGGGAATAGATACGCAGTATTTT
TRBV10-3	.	TRBD1	TRBJ2-7	CAAGTGAAPGDEQYF	TGTGCCGCTGGGACAGGGGCCGCTCCGGGGGACGAGCAGTACTTC
TRBV30	few	.	TRBJ1-1	CAWSFYGTEAFF	TGTGCCTGGAGTTTCTACGGAACTGAAGCTTTCTTT
TRBV21-1	.	.	TRBJ2-7	CASSKCETQTYEQYF	TGTGCCAGCAGCAAATGCGAGACCCAGACCTACGAGCAGTACTTC
TRBV2	.	.	TRBJ2-1	CASSGGLGHAEQFF	TGTGCCAGCAGTGGGGGGTTAGGACACGCTGAGCAGTTCTTC
TRBV7-3	.	TRBD2	TRBJ2-2	CASSPLVAGRMGAGELFF	TGTGCCAGCAGCCCTCTTGTAGCGGGGAGAATGGGTGCCGGGGAGCTGTTTTTT
TRBV6-1	.	.	TRBJ1-2	CASSSTESDGYTF	TGTGCCAGCAGCTCAACGGAATCGGATGGCTACACCTTC
TRBV4-2	once	.	TRBJ1-2	CASSQVGLGYTF	TGTGCCAGCAGCCAAGTGGGGCTAGGCTACACCTTC
TRBV7-3	.	.	TRBJ2-3	CASSLGGPTDTQYF	TGTGCCAGCAGCTTAGGGGGACCGACAGATACGCAGTATTTT
TRBV6-5	.	.	TRBJ1-2	CASSPGADYGYTF	TGTGCCAGCAGCCCCGGGGCAGACTATGGCTACACCTTC
TRBV5-1	medium-sized	TRBD1	TRBJ1-2	CASSLVGQAFYGYTF	TGCGCCAGCAGCTTGGTAGGACAGGCATTCTATGGCTACACCTTC
TRBV7-2	.	.	TRBJ2-2	CASSSPQGMKELFF	TGTGCCAGCAGCTCACCCCAGGGTATGAAGGAGCTGTTTTTT
TRBV18	.	.	TRBJ1-2	CASSPQRDGYGYTF	TGTGCCAGCTCACCACAGAGGGACGGCTATGGCTACACCTTC
TRBV19	few	.	TRBJ1-1	CASTSPTPYTEAFF	TGTGCCAGTACTTCCCCGACCCCCTACACTGAAGCTTTCTTT
TRBV6-5	.	TRBD1	TRBJ1-5	CASSPGQGGQPQHF	TGTGCCAGCAGCCCCGGACAGGGAGGGCAGCCCCAGCATTTT
TRBV19	.	.	TRBJ1-5	CASIPDGRISNQPQHF	TGTGCCAGTATCCCGGACGGAAGAATAAGCAATCAGCCCCAGCATTTT
TRBV19	.	.	TRBJ1-5	CASSIGGNSNQPQHF	TGTGCCAGTAGTATCGGCGGGAATAGCAATCAGCCCCAGCATTTT
TRBV7-7	.	.	TRBJ2-2	CASSPGPSKTGELFF	TGTGCTAGCAGCCCTGGTCCTTCCAAGACCGGGGAGCTGTTTTTT
TRBV18	few	TRBD1	TRBJ1-1	CASSRFDRGLDTEAFF	TGTGCCAGCTCACGGTTTGACAGGGGGTTGGACACTGAAGCTTTCTTT
TRBV9	.	.	TRBJ2-7	CASSPSGNYYEQYF	TGTGCCAGCAGCCCATCAGGGAACTACTACGAGCAGTACTTC
TRBV27	.	.	TRBJ1-5	CASRPTGSNQPQHF	TGTGCCAGCAGACCCACAGGGAGTAATCAGCCCCAGCATTTT
TRBV5-5	.	TRBD1	TRBJ2-7	CASSLLGQGDPYEQYF	TGTGCCAGCAGCTTGCTTGGACAGGGGGACCCCTACGAGCAGTACTTC
TRBV30	.	TRBD2	TRBJ2-7	CAWSVRDYSYEQYF	TGTGCCTGGAGTGTACGGGACTACTCCTACGAGCAGTACTTC
TRBV4-3	.	.	TRBJ1-2	CASSQVQARIYGYTF	TGCGCCAGCAGCCAAGTTCAGGCAAGGATCTATGGCTACACCTTC
TRBV25-1	.	.	TRBJ2-3	CASSGYRVGTDTQYF	TGTGCCAGCAGTGGATACAGGGTCGGGACAGATACGCAGTATTTT